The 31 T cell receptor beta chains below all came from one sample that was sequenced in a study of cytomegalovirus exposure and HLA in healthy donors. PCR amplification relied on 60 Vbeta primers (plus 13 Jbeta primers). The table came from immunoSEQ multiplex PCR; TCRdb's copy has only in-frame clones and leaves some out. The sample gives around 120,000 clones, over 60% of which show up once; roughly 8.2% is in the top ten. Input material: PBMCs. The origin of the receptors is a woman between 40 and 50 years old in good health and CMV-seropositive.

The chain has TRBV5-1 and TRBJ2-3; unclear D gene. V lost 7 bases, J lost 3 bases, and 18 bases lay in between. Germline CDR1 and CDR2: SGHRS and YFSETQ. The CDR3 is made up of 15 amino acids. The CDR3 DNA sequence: TGCGCCAGCTCCTACCGGGTCGCGGCGACAGATACGCAGTATTTT. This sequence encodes CASSYRVAATDTQYF.

The CDR3 nucleotides are TGTGCCAGCAGCCTAGATTTAATTACCGGGGAGCTGTTTTTT. The encoded protein is CASSLDLITGELFF. J is TRBJ2-2 and V is TRBV7-9; D gene unclear. The CDR3 has 14 residues. Per germline, CDR1 SEHNR and CDR2 FQNEAQ (reference sequence). The ends were cut back, 5 bases at V and 5 bases at J, with 12 bases in the middle.

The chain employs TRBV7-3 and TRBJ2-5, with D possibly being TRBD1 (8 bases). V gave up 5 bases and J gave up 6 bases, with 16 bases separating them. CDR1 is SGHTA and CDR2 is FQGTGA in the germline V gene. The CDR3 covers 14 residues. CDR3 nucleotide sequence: TGTGCCAGCAGCCAGGACAGGGAGGGTCAGACCCAGTACTTC. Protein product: CASSQDREGQTQYF.

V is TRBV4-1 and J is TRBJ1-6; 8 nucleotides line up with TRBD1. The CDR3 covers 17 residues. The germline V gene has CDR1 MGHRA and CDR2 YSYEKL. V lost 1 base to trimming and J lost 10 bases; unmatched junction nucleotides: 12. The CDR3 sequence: CASSQAGRRTGPSPLHF. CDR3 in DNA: TGCGCCAGCAGCCAAGCCGGGAGGAGGACAGGGCCCTCACCCCTCCACTTT.

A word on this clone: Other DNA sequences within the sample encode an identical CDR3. As DNA, the CDR3 is TGCAGTGCTAGGACAGACTATGGCTACACCTTC. Translating gives CSARTDYGYTF. The V gene is TRBV20-1, the J gene TRBJ1-2; TRBD1 is a possible D gene (5 bases). The CDR3 extends over 11 amino acids. Germline-derived CDR1 and CDR2 are DFQATT and SNEGSKA (reference sequence). V was shortened by 3 bases and J by 3 bases, with 5 bases between the two germline ends.

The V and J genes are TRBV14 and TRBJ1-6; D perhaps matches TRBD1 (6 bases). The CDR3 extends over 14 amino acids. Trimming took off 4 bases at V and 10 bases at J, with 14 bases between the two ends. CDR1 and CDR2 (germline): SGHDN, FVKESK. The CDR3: CASSPSGVTSPLHF. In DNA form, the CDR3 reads TGTGCCAGCAGCCCATCAGGGGTAACCTCACCCCTCCACTTT. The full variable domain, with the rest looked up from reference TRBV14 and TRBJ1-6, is EAGVTQFPSHSVIEKGQTVTLRCDPISGHDNLYWYRRVMGKEIKFLLHFVKESKQDESGMPNNRFLAERTGGTYSTLKVQPAELEDSGVYFCASSPSGVTSPLHFGNGTRLTVT.

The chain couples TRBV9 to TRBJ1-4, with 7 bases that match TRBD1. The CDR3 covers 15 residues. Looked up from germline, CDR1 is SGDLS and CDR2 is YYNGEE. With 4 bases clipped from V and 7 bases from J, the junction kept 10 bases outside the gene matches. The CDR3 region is CASSPRQGSGEKLFF. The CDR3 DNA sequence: TGTGCCAGCAGCCCACGACAGGGTTCAGGTGAAAAACTGTTTTTT.

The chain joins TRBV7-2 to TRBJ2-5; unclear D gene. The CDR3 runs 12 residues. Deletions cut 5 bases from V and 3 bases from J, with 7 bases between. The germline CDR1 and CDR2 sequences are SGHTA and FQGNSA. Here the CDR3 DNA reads TGTGCCAGCAGCCCGTTTGAAGAGACCCAGTACTTC. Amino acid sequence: CASSPFEETQYF.

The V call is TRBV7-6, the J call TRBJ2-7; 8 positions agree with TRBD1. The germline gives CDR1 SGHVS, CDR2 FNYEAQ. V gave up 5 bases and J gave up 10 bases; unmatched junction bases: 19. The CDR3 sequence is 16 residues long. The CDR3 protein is CASSPSSRTGSTPQYF. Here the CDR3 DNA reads TGTGCCAGCAGCCCCTCTAGCCGGACAGGGTCAACCCCCCAGTACTTC.

For the CDR3, the DNA is TGTGCCAGCAGTGAAGCGCTCTTCGGGACAGGGGGCAGAGAGACCCAGTACTTC. Residues: CASSEALFGTGGRETQYF. V is TRBV2 and J is TRBJ2-5, with 12 bases lining up with TRBD1. CDR3 length: 18 amino acids. Germline lookup yields CDR1 SNHLY and CDR2 FYNNEI. Trimming cost V 0 bases and J 4 bases; bases outside gene matches: 9.

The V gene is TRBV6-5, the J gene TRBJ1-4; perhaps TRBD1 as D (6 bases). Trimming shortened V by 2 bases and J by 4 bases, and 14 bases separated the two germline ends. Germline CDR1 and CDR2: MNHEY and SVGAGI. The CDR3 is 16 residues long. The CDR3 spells CASSYPEQGSNEKLFF. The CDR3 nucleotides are TGTGCCAGCAGTTACCCAGAACAGGGAAGTAATGAAAAACTGTTTTTT.

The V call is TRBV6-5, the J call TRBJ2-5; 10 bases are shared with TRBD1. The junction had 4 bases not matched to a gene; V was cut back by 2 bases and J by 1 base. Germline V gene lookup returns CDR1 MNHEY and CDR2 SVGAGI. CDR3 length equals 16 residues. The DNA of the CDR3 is TGTGCCAGCAGTTACGTTGGGACAGGGGTCCAAGAGACCCAGTACTTC. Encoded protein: CASSYVGTGVQETQYF.

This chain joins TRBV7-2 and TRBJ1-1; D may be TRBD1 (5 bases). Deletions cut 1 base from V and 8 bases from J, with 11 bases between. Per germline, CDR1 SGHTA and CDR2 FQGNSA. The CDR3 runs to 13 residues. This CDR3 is CASSLGQGREAFF. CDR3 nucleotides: TGTGCCAGCAGCTTAGGTCAGGGCAGAGAAGCTTTCTTT.

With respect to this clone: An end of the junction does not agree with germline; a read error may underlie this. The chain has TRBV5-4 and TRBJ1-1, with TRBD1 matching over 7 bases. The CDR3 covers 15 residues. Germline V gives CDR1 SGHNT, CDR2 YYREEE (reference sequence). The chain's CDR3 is CAGRGGGVGNTEAFF. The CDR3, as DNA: TGTGCCGGCAGGGGGGGAGGAGTAGGGAACACTGAAGCTTTCTTT.

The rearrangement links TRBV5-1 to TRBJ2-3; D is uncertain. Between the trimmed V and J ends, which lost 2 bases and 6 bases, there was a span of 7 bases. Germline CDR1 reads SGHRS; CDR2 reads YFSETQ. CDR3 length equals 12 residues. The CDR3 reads CASSFFQDTQYF. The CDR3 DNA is TGCGCCAGCAGCTTCTTTCAGGATACGCAGTATTTT.

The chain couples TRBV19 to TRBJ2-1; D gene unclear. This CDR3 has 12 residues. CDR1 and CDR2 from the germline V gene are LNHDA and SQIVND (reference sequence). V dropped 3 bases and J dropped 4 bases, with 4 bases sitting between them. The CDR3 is CASSMSYNEQFF. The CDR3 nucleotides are TGTGCCAGTAGTATGAGTTACAATGAGCAGTTCTTC.

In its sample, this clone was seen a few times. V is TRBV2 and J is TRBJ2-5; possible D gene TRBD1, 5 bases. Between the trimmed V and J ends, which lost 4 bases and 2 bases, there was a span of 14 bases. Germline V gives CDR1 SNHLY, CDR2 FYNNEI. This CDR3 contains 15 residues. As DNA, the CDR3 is TGTGCCAGCAGTGCGGGTTGGGGCGGTCAAGAGACCCAGTACTTC. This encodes CASSAGWGGQETQYF. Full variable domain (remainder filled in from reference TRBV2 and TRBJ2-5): EPEVTQTPSHQVTQMGQEVILRCVPISNHLYFYWYRQILGQKVEFLVSFYNNEISEKSEIFDDQFSVERPDGSNFTLKIRSTKLEDSAMYFCASSAGWGGQETQYFGPGTRLLVL.

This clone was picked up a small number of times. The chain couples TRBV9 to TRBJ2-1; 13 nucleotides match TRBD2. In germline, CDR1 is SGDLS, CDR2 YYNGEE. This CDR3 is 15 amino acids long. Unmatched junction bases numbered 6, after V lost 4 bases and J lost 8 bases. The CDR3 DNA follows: TGTGCCAGCAGCCCAGGGACTAGCGGGGTAGATGAGCAGTTCTTC. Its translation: CASSPGTSGVDEQFF.

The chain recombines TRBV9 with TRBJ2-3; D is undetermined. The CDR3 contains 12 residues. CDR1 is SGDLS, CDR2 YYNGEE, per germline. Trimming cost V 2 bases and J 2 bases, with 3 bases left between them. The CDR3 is CASSVFTDTQYF. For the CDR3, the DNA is TGTGCCAGCAGCGTCTTCACAGATACGCAGTATTTT.

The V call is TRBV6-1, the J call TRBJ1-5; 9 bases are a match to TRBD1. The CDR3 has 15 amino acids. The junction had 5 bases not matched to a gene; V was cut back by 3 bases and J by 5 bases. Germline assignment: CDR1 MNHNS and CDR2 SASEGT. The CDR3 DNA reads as TGTGCCAGCAGTGATGGGACAGGGTTTGATCAGCCCCAGCATTTT. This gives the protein CASSDGTGFDQPQHF.

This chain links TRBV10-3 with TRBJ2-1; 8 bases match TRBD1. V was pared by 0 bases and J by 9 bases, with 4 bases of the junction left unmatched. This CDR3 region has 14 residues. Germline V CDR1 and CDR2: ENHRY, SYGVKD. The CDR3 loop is CAISESSGGGEQFF. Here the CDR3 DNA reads TGTGCCATCAGTGAGTCCTCAGGGGGCGGTGAGCAGTTCTTC.

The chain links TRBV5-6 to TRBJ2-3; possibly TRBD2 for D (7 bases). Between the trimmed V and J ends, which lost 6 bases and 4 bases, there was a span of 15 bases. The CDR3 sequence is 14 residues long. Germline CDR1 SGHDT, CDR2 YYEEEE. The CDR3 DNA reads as TGTGCCAGCACCCTGGGGGGGGCCGCAGATACGCAGTATTTT. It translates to CASTLGGAADTQYF.

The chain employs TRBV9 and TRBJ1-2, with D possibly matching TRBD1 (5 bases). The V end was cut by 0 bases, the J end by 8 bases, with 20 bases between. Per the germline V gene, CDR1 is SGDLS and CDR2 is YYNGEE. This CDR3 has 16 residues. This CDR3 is CASSVAPLSLEGGYTF. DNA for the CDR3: TGTGCCAGCAGCGTAGCTCCCCTAAGCTTGGAGGGGGGCTACACCTTC.

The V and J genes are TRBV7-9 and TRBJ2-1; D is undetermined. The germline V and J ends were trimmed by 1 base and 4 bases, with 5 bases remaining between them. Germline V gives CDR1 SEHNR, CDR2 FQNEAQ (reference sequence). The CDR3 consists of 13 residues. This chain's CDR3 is CASSLEEYNEQFF. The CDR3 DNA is TGTGCCAGCAGCTTAGAGGAGTACAATGAGCAGTTCTTC.

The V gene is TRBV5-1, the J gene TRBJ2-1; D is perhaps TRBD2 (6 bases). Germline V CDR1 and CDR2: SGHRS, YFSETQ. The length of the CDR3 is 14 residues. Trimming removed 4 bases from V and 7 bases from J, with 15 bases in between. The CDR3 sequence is CASSTGLLGNEQFF. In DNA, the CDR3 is TGCGCCAGCAGCACGGGACTCCTGGGGAATGAGCAGTTCTTC.

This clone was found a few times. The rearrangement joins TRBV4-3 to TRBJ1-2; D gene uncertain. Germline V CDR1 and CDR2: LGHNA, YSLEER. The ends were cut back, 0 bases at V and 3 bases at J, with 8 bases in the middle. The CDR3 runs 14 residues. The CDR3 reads CASSQDISDYGYTF. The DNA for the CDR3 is TGCGCCAGCAGCCAAGATATCTCTGACTATGGCTACACCTTC.

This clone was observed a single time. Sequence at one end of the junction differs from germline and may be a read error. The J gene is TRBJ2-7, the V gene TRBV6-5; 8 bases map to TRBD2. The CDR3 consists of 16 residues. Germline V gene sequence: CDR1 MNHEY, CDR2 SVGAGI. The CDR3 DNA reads TGTGCCTGCAGTTACGAGACTAGCGAAGGGAGGGACGAGCAGTACTTC. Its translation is CACSYETSEGRDEQYF.

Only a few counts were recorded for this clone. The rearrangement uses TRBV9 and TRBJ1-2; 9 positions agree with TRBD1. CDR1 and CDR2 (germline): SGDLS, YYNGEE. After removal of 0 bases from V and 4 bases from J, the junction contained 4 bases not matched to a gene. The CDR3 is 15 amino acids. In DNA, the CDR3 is TGTGCCAGCAGCGTAGAACAGGGGGCAGGCTATGGCTACACCTTC. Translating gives CASSVEQGAGYGYTF.

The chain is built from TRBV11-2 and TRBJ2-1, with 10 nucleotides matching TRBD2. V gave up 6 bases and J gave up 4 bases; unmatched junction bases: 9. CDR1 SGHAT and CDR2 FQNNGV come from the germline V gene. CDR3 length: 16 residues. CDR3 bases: TGTGCCAGCAGTCCGACCCTAGCGGGGGCTTACAATGAGCAGTTCTTC. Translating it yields CASSPTLAGAYNEQFF.

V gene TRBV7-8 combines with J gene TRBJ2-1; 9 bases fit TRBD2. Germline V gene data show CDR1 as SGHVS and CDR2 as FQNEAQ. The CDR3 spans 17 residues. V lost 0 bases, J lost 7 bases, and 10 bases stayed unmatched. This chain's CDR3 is CASSLALPGLAINEQFF. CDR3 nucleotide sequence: TGTGCCAGCAGCTTAGCTCTCCCGGGACTAGCAATTAATGAGCAGTTCTTC.

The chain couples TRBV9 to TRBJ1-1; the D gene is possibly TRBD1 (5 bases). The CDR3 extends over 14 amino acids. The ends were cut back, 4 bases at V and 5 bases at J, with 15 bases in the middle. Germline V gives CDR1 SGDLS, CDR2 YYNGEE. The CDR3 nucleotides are TGTGCCAGCAGCTCCTCGCCAGGGCTGACTGAAGCTTTCTTT. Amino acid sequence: CASSSSPGLTEAFF.